Reported below is one TCR beta chain. The antigen is unknown. This record comes from a study of cytomegalovirus exposure and HLA in healthy donors. Primers included in the PCR were 60 Vbeta and 13 Jbeta primers. Produced via immunoSEQ multiplex PCR; TCRdb's table is partial and in-frame only. The data show about 120,000 clones, 77% seen once. There are 16 residues in the CDR3. Trimming left V 4 bases short and J 8 bases short, with 20 bases between. Germline V gene lookup returns CDR1 LNHDA and CDR2 SQIVND (reference sequence). Overall study findings and caveats: According to the study, some 160 TCR beta chains were cytomegalovirus-associated.

The sequence was collected from a man aged 18 to 30 in good health and CMV-seropositive. Sequencing was carried out using PBMCs. The chain employs TRBV19 and TRBJ1-4, with TRBD1 as a possible D gene (6 bases). CDR3 coding DNA: TGTGCCAGTAGTACAATAGGGGGATCTACGATAGAAAAACTGTTTTTT. Protein sequence: CASSTIGGSTIEKLFF.